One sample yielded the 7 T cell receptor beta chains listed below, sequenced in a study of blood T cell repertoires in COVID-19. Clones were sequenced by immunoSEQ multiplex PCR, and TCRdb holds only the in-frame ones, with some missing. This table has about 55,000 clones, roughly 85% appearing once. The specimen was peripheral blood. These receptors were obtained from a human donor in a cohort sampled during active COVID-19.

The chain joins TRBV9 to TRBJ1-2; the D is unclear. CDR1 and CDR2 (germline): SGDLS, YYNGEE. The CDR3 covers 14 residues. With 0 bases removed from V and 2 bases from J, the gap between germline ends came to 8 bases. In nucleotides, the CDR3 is TGTGCCAGCAGCGTAGGTAACCTAAACTATGGCTACACCTTC. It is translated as CASSVGNLNYGYTF.

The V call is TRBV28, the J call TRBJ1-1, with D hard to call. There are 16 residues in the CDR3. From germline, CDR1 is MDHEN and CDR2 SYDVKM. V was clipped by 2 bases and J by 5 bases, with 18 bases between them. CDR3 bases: TGTGCCAGCAGTTTAGTGGGCAGGCGGGCGGGGACTGAAGCTTTCTTT. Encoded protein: CASSLVGRRAGTEAFF.

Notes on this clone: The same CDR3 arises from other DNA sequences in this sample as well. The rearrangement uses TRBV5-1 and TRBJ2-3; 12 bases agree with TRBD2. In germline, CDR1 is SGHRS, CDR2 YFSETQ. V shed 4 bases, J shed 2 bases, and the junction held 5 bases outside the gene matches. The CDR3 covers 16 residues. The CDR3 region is CASSPGTSGYTDTQYF. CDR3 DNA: TGCGCCAGCAGCCCTGGGACTAGCGGGTACACAGATACGCAGTATTTT.

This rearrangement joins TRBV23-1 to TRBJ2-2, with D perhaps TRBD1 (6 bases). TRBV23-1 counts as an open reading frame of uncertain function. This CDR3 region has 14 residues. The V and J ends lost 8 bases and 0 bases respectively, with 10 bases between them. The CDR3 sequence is CASLRTANTGELFF. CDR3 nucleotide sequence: TGCGCCAGCCTTAGGACAGCGAACACCGGGGAGCTGTTTTTT.

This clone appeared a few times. CDR3 sequence: CATSAHPGGTDGYTF. The DNA for the CDR3 is TGTGCCACCAGTGCCCACCCAGGGGGAACTGACGGCTACACCTTC. The chain recombines TRBV24-1 with TRBJ1-2; TRBD1 agrees at 7 bases. Trimming cost V 5 bases and J 8 bases; bases outside gene matches: 13. Germline V gene data show CDR1 as KGHDR and CDR2 as SFDVKD. The CDR3 length is 15 residues.

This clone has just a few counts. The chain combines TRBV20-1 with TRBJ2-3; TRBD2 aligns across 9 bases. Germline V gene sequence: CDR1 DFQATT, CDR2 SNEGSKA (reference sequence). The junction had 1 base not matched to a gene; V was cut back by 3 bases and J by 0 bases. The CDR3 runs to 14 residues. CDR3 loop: CSASSGGSTDTQYF. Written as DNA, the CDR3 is TGCAGTGCTAGTAGCGGGGGTAGCACAGATACGCAGTATTTT.

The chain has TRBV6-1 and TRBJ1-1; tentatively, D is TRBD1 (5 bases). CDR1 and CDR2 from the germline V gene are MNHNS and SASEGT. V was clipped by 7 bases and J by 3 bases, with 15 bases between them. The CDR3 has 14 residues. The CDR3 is CASTLGGGDTEAFF. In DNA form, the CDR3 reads TGTGCCAGCACCTTGGGGGGTGGAGACACTGAAGCTTTCTTT.